These T cell receptor beta chains were read from a single sample in a study of blood T cell repertoires in COVID-19. Only in-frame clones appear in the TCRdb table, and some are missing; sequencing was by immunoSEQ multiplex PCR. The profile shows approximately 100,000 clones, roughly 83% of them singletons. The sample taken for sequencing was peripheral blood. These receptors were obtained from a woman aged 55-75 years with acute or convalescent COVID-19. Both conserved end residues are part of each CDR3. The order of the fields is J gene, V gene, D gene, clone size, CDR3 DNA, CDR3 protein. A D gene is named only where the DNA matches it firmly. Clone sizes are given selectively: once, few, many, or a class where the clone is expanded.

j_call: TRBJ1-2; v_call: TRBV30; d_call: TRBD1; clone_size: NA; cdr3_nt: TGTGCCTGGACCCAATACAGGGGCGGCTACACCTTC; cdr3_aa: CAWTQYRGGYTF
j_call: TRBJ1-6; v_call: TRBV11-3; d_call: NA; clone_size: NA; cdr3_nt: TGTGCCAGCAGCTCACAGGGCTTGGATAATTCACCCCTCCACTTT; cdr3_aa: CASSSQGLDNSPLHF
j_call: TRBJ2-3; v_call: TRBV21-1; d_call: NA; clone_size: few; cdr3_nt: TGTGCCAGCAGCAAAGCGAGCGGGGGGAAGGGTGATACGCAGTATTTT; cdr3_aa: CASSKASGGKGDTQYF
j_call: TRBJ2-3; v_call: TRBV9; d_call: NA; clone_size: NA; cdr3_nt: TGTGCCAGCAGCGTAGGGCGGCTTTCCGATACGCAGTATTTT; cdr3_aa: CASSVGRLSDTQYF
j_call: TRBJ1-2; v_call: TRBV6-6; d_call: NA; clone_size: NA; cdr3_nt: TGTGCCAGCACCCGGACAGAGCACTATGGCTACACCTTC; cdr3_aa: CASTRTEHYGYTF
j_call: TRBJ1-2; v_call: TRBV3-1/TRBV3-2; d_call: TRBD1; clone_size: NA; cdr3_nt: TGTGCCAGCAGCCAACCACCCGAGACAGGGTTCTATGGCTACACCTTC; cdr3_aa: CASSQPPETGFYGYTF
j_call: TRBJ2-3; v_call: TRBV11-3; d_call: NA; clone_size: NA; cdr3_nt: TGTGCCAGCAGCTTGAGGGCCCCTAGCACAGATACGCAGTATTTT; cdr3_aa: CASSLRAPSTDTQYF
j_call: TRBJ2-7; v_call: TRBV6-5; d_call: NA; clone_size: NA; cdr3_nt: TGTGCCAGCAGTTACCAGACAGGATTCTACGAGCAGTACTTC; cdr3_aa: CASSYQTGFYEQYF
j_call: TRBJ2-1; v_call: TRBV7-8; d_call: TRBD2; clone_size: NA; cdr3_nt: TGTGCCAGCAGCTCTCTTCCTAGCGGGGGCTACAATGAGCAGTTCTTC; cdr3_aa: CASSSLPSGGYNEQFF
j_call: TRBJ1-4; v_call: TRBV5-1; d_call: NA; clone_size: NA; cdr3_nt: TGCGCCAGCAGCTTGGACAGGTCTCGGGATGAAAAACTGTTTTTT; cdr3_aa: CASSLDRSRDEKLFF
j_call: TRBJ1-2; v_call: TRBV5-1; d_call: TRBD1; clone_size: NA; cdr3_nt: TGCGCCAGCAGCGGCGGGACAGGAGAGTTCTATGGCTACACCTTC; cdr3_aa: CASSGGTGEFYGYTF
j_call: TRBJ1-1; v_call: TRBV7-3; d_call: TRBD1; clone_size: few; cdr3_nt: TGTGCCAGCAGCCCAGGGACAGGGGGCGCGGAGTTCTTT; cdr3_aa: CASSPGTGGAEFF
j_call: TRBJ2-5; v_call: TRBV11-3; d_call: TRBD1; clone_size: NA; cdr3_nt: TGTGCCAGCAGCCCTCGGGAACAGGGGGAGACCCAGTACTTC; cdr3_aa: CASSPREQGETQYF
j_call: TRBJ1-5; v_call: TRBV28; d_call: NA; clone_size: NA; cdr3_nt: TGTGCCAGCAGTTTTAGGGTTGGGGGGGCACAGCCCCAGCATTTT; cdr3_aa: CASSFRVGGAQPQHF
j_call: TRBJ1-3; v_call: TRBV7-9; d_call: NA; clone_size: NA; cdr3_nt: TGTGCCAGCAGCTTAGTGACAGCCTACTCTGGAAACACCATATATTTT; cdr3_aa: CASSLVTAYSGNTIYF
j_call: TRBJ1-1; v_call: TRBV10-3; d_call: NA; clone_size: NA; cdr3_nt: TGTGCCACCCAGGCCGGGGATCTAAGAACTGAAGCTTTCTTT; cdr3_aa: CATQAGDLRTEAFF
j_call: TRBJ1-5; v_call: TRBV28; d_call: TRBD1; clone_size: NA; cdr3_nt: TGTGCCAGCAGCCCGGGACAGGGGTATAGCAATCAGCCCCAGCATTTT; cdr3_aa: CASSPGQGYSNQPQHF
j_call: TRBJ1-5; v_call: TRBV5-1; d_call: NA; clone_size: few; cdr3_nt: TGCGCCAGCAGCTTGGAGCAGGGGATGGGTCAGCCCCAGCATTTT; cdr3_aa: CASSLEQGMGQPQHF
j_call: TRBJ2-1; v_call: TRBV19; d_call: NA; clone_size: NA; cdr3_nt: TGTGCCAGTAGTTCGCCGGGACTTCCCAACAATGAGCAGTTCTTC; cdr3_aa: CASSSPGLPNNEQFF
j_call: TRBJ1-1; v_call: TRBV19; d_call: TRBD1; clone_size: once; cdr3_nt: TGTGCCAGTAGTTACAGGGGCCTGGACACTGAAGCTTTCTTT; cdr3_aa: CASSYRGLDTEAFF
j_call: TRBJ1-2; v_call: TRBV3-1/TRBV3-2; d_call: TRBD1; clone_size: NA; cdr3_nt: TGTGCCAGCAGCCCAATCGGGACAGCAGCTAACTATGGCTACACCTTC; cdr3_aa: CASSPIGTAANYGYTF
j_call: TRBJ2-7; v_call: TRBV19; d_call: TRBD1; clone_size: NA; cdr3_nt: TGTGCCAGTAGTACGACAGGGGTTGAGCAGTACTTC; cdr3_aa: CASSTTGVEQYF
j_call: TRBJ2-7; v_call: TRBV19; d_call: NA; clone_size: few; cdr3_nt: TGTGCCAGTAGAGGACAGCGTCCCTCCTACGAGCAGTACTTC; cdr3_aa: CASRGQRPSYEQYF
j_call: TRBJ1-2; v_call: TRBV28; d_call: NA; clone_size: NA; cdr3_nt: TGTGCCAGCAGCCTCCTCGGGACACATGGCTACACCTTC; cdr3_aa: CASSLLGTHGYTF
j_call: TRBJ2-4; v_call: TRBV7-3; d_call: TRBD2; clone_size: once; cdr3_nt: TGTGCCAGCAGCTTAGCGGGGGACCCCAAAAACATTCAGTACTTC; cdr3_aa: CASSLAGDPKNIQYF
j_call: TRBJ1-5; v_call: TRBV5-1; d_call: NA; clone_size: NA; cdr3_nt: TGCGCCAGCAGCTTGGCTCTCGGGGAGGGTCAGCCCCAGCATTTT; cdr3_aa: CASSLALGEGQPQHF
j_call: TRBJ1-1; v_call: TRBV6-5; d_call: NA; clone_size: NA; cdr3_nt: TGTGCCAGCAGTTTTCGTCGACAGTCTGAAGCTTTCTTT; cdr3_aa: CASSFRRQSEAFF
j_call: TRBJ2-5; v_call: TRBV5-4; d_call: TRBD2; clone_size: NA; cdr3_nt: TGTGCCAGCAGCTTGGGACTAGCGGGTAACCAAGAGACCCAGTACTTC; cdr3_aa: CASSLGLAGNQETQYF
j_call: TRBJ1-1; v_call: TRBV18; d_call: NA; clone_size: NA; cdr3_nt: TGTGCCAGCTCACCAAACAGGGAGAACACTGAAGCTTTCTTT; cdr3_aa: CASSPNRENTEAFF
j_call: TRBJ1-4; v_call: TRBV6-6; d_call: TRBD1; clone_size: NA; cdr3_nt: TGTGCCAGCAGTACCCTCTCGACAGGGGCGGAGGAAAAACTGTTTTTT; cdr3_aa: CASSTLSTGAEEKLFF
j_call: TRBJ1-1; v_call: TRBV19; d_call: NA; clone_size: few; cdr3_nt: TGTGCCAGTAGTGTCGTATTGAACACTGAAGCTTTCTTT; cdr3_aa: CASSVVLNTEAFF
j_call: TRBJ2-3; v_call: TRBV3-1/TRBV3-2; d_call: TRBD2; clone_size: once; cdr3_nt: TGTGCCAGCAGCCAAACCTGGACTAGCGGGGGGCCGGGGGATACGCAGTATTTT; cdr3_aa: CASSQTWTSGGPGDTQYF
j_call: TRBJ2-7; v_call: TRBV27; d_call: TRBD1; clone_size: NA; cdr3_nt: TGTGCCAGCAGTTCCCTAACCGGGACAGTTCCCCACGAGCAGTACTTC; cdr3_aa: CASSSLTGTVPHEQYF
j_call: TRBJ1-2; v_call: TRBV28; d_call: NA; clone_size: NA; cdr3_nt: TGTGCCAGCAGTTTCAGGGCAGGCAATGGCTACACCTTC; cdr3_aa: CASSFRAGNGYTF
j_call: TRBJ1-1; v_call: TRBV5-1; d_call: TRBD1; clone_size: NA; cdr3_nt: TGCGCCAGCAGCCCCTCAGGGGGCTCTCACACTGAAGCTTTCTTT; cdr3_aa: CASSPSGGSHTEAFF
j_call: TRBJ2-1; v_call: TRBV12-3/TRBV12-4; d_call: TRBD1; clone_size: NA; cdr3_nt: TGTGCCAGCAGTTTGGGACAGTACAATGAGCAGTTCTTC; cdr3_aa: CASSLGQYNEQFF
j_call: TRBJ1-2; v_call: TRBV3-1/TRBV3-2; d_call: TRBD1; clone_size: few; cdr3_nt: TGTGCCAGCAGTGACAGGGGGCAGGGCTACACCTTC; cdr3_aa: CASSDRGQGYTF
j_call: TRBJ1-1; v_call: TRBV7-9; d_call: TRBD1; clone_size: once; cdr3_nt: TGTGCCAGCAGCTTTACAGGGGGGAAGAACACTGAAGCTTTCTTT; cdr3_aa: CASSFTGGKNTEAFF
j_call: TRBJ1-1; v_call: TRBV9; d_call: NA; clone_size: NA; cdr3_nt: TGTGCCAGCAGCGTAGTATGGGGGGACACTGAAGCTTTCTTT; cdr3_aa: CASSVVWGDTEAFF
j_call: TRBJ2-1; v_call: TRBV4-3; d_call: NA; clone_size: NA; cdr3_nt: TGCGCCAGCAGCCAAATGACACCCAGCCTTGACAATGAGCAGTTCTTC; cdr3_aa: CASSQMTPSLDNEQFF
j_call: TRBJ1-4; v_call: TRBV10-1; d_call: NA; clone_size: NA; cdr3_nt: TGCGCCAGCAGTGCCAAGGGAGGTGAAAAACTGTTTTTT; cdr3_aa: CASSAKGGEKLFF
j_call: TRBJ1-3; v_call: TRBV6-2/TRBV6-3; d_call: NA; clone_size: NA; cdr3_nt: TGTGCCAGCAGTACTTTGTGGGAGTTTGGAAACACCATATATTTT; cdr3_aa: CASSTLWEFGNTIYF
j_call: TRBJ2-2; v_call: TRBV7-2; d_call: TRBD1; clone_size: many; cdr3_nt: TGTGCCAGCAGCTCCCAGACAGGGGCGGGCACCGGGGAGCTGTTTTTT; cdr3_aa: CASSSQTGAGTGELFF
j_call: TRBJ2-7; v_call: TRBV6-6; d_call: TRBD2; clone_size: NA; cdr3_nt: TGTGCCAGCAGCGAAACTAGCGGGGCTTCCTACGAGCAGTACTTC; cdr3_aa: CASSETSGASYEQYF
j_call: TRBJ1-4; v_call: TRBV9; d_call: TRBD1; clone_size: NA; cdr3_nt: TGTGCCAGCAGCGAACACGGGACAGGGATGGAAAAACTGTTTTTT; cdr3_aa: CASSEHGTGMEKLFF
j_call: TRBJ1-1; v_call: TRBV19; d_call: NA; clone_size: few; cdr3_nt: TGTGCCAGTAGTATGGCCGGGGGACCGATGAACACTGAAGCTTTCTTT; cdr3_aa: CASSMAGGPMNTEAFF
j_call: TRBJ1-1; v_call: TRBV28; d_call: TRBD1; clone_size: NA; cdr3_nt: TGTGCCAGCACCCAATATTTGGGACAGGCCGGGGGAGCTTTCTTT; cdr3_aa: CASTQYLGQAGGAFF
j_call: TRBJ1-1; v_call: TRBV2; d_call: NA; clone_size: NA; cdr3_nt: TGTGCCAGCAGTGAGTTTAGACAAAACACTGAAGCTTTCTTT; cdr3_aa: CASSEFRQNTEAFF